These T cell receptor beta chains were read from a single sample in a study of T cell clones after liver transplantation. The table came from immunoSEQ multiplex PCR; TCRdb's copy has only in-frame clones and leaves some out. Of 60,000 or so clones in the sample, 60% to 75% were seen once. This material consisted of CD4+ T cells from blood, taken at the 22-month timepoint. The receptors derive from a human patient who received a liver transplant. The graft donor may be the source of some T cells. Each CDR3 is given with its conserved first and last residue. D genes are given only for firm matches. Clone size is stated in some rows and not others, as once, few, many or a class when expanded.

V gene	clone size	J gene	D gene	CDR3 protein	CDR3 DNA
TRBV4-2	-	TRBJ1-1	TRBD1	CASSRDRGRGNTEAFF	TGTGCCAGCAGTCGGGACAGGGGGCGCGGGAACACTGAAGCTTTCTTT
TRBV28	-	TRBJ2-7	TRBD1	CASSPGQTVYEQYF	TGTGCCAGCAGCCCGGGACAGACCGTCTACGAGCAGTACTTC
TRBV18	few	TRBJ2-7	TRBD1	CASSLGQGYEQYF	TGTGCCAGCTCCCTGGGACAGGGCTACGAGCAGTACTTC
TRBV5-8	-	TRBJ1-2	-	CASSLSLNRIYGYTF	TGTGCCAGCAGCTTGTCCCTTAACAGAATCTATGGCTACACCTTC
TRBV6-6	-	TRBJ2-7	-	CASSYSSLHEQYF	TGTGCCAGCAGTTACTCGTCATTGCACGAGCAGTACTTC
TRBV5-1	-	TRBJ2-7	-	CASRDGDLSYEQYF	TGCGCCAGCCGCGATGGCGACCTCAGCTACGAGCAGTACTTC
TRBV6-6	-	TRBJ2-1	-	CASSYSPGFGNEQFF	TGTGCCAGCAGTTATTCACCAGGGTTCGGCAATGAGCAGTTCTTC
TRBV5-4	-	TRBJ2-5	-	CASSEAGGLGETQYF	TGTGCCAGCAGCGAGGCAGGGGGGTTGGGTGAGACCCAGTACTTC
TRBV28	-	TRBJ1-5	-	CASSLGGYGNQPQHF	TGTGCCAGCAGTTTAGGCGGGTATGGCAATCAGCCCCAGCATTTT
TRBV19	-	TRBJ1-5	-	CASSILQGQPQHF	TGTGCCAGTAGTATACTTCAGGGCCAGCCCCAGCATTTT
TRBV11-2	-	TRBJ2-5	-	CASSLGTQETQYF	TGTGCCAGCAGCTTAGGGACTCAAGAGACCCAGTACTTC
TRBV10-2	-	TRBJ2-4	TRBD1	CASSEWTGTGGLAKNIQYF	TGCGCCAGCAGTGAGTGGACCGGGACAGGGGGCTTAGCCAAAAACATTCAGTACTTC
TRBV30	few	TRBJ2-7	-	CAWSLSYEQYF	TGTGCCTGGAGTCTCTCCTACGAGCAGTACTTC
TRBV6-5	-	TRBJ1-3	-	CASSGPGSGNTIYF	TGTGCCAGCAGCGGGCCCGGTTCTGGAAACACCATATATTTT
TRBV6-6	-	TRBJ1-5	TRBD1	CASSHIQGAGQPQHF	TGTGCCAGCAGCCACATTCAGGGGGCTGGACAGCCCCAGCATTTT
TRBV2	once	TRBJ2-1	-	CASSPASSSPFF	TGTGCCAGCAGCCCTGCCTCGTCCTCCCCGTTCTTC
TRBV27	-	TRBJ2-7	-	CASTGTSGYEQYF	TGTGCCAGCACCGGGACATCTGGCTACGAGCAGTACTTC
TRBV5-1	-	TRBJ2-3	-	CASSPDWATDTQYF	TGCGCCAGCAGCCCGGACTGGGCCACAGATACGCAGTATTTT
TRBV7-9	-	TRBJ2-7	-	CASSSQGYEQYF	TGTGCCAGCAGCTCGCAGGGCTACGAGCAGTACTTC
TRBV4-2	many	TRBJ1-1	-	CASSQETPWGASTEAFF	TGTGCCAGCAGCCAAGAGACCCCATGGGGGGCAAGCACTGAAGCTTTCTTT
TRBV7-9	medium-sized	TRBJ1-6	-	CAILRAGPNSPLHF	TGTGCCATCCTACGGGCAGGCCCTAATTCACCCCTCCACTTT
TRBV27	many	TRBJ1-5	-	CASSLSSGYSNQPQHF	TGTGCCAGCAGTTTAAGCTCAGGGTATAGCAATCAGCCCCAGCATTTT
TRBV27	few	TRBJ2-2	TRBD1	CASTKDRVGTGELFF	TGTGCCAGCACAAAGGACAGGGTAGGCACCGGGGAGCTGTTTTTT
TRBV10-3	-	TRBJ1-1	TRBD1	CAISGQGSDTEAFF	TGTGCCATCAGTGGACAGGGGTCGGACACTGAAGCTTTCTTT
TRBV10-2	-	TRBJ2-7	TRBD1	CASSGQGALDEQYF	TGCGCCAGCAGCGGGCAGGGGGCTCTGGACGAGCAGTACTTC